This TCR beta chain originates from a study of blood T cell repertoires in COVID-19. In the study overall: From T cells, B-cell-depleted T cells, or PBMCs came the material, which was cDNA or gDNA.

This study enrolled people aged roughly 18 to 90 from about two dozen US geographic areas. Participant-reported clinical history was the basis for cohort assignment. This CDR3 region has 18 residues. Germline CDR1 reads MNHNS; CDR2 reads SASEGT. J lost 0 bases, V lost 2 bases, and 7 bases had no gene match. In the original processing: Reference gene primers were amplified, and this amplification served to estimate nucleated cell counts. Some clones are missing from TCRdb's copy, which holds only in-frame ones; the method was immunoSEQ multiplex PCR. V, J and clone size reflect that table, while D and trimming were determined from the DNA. The sample has under 300,000 clones, 75% to 95% seen once.

The V call is TRBV6-1, the J call TRBJ1-6; 7 bases match TRBD1. The origin of this receptor is a woman aged 18-29 years who had recovered from COVID-19. Sequencing was done on a sample of PBMCs or T cells enriched from blood (not recorded which). The CDR3 sequence is CASSEPGQRSSYNSPLHF. In DNA, the CDR3 is TGTGCCAGCAGTGAACCGGGACAGCGGAGCTCCTATAATTCACCCCTCCACTTT.